The 16 T cell receptor beta chains listed next were all sequenced from one sample in a study of OX40 agonist ivuxolimab in advanced cancers. Profiling relied on immunoSEQ multiplex PCR, and the TCRdb table lists in-frame clones only, not all of them. The table lists about 24,000 clones, around nine tenths of them singletons. The specimen was CD4+ or CD8+ T cells sorted from blood, collected in a trial of the OX40 agonist ivuxolimab. The receptors were gathered from an adult with an advanced solid tumor such as melanoma, head and neck, liver or kidney cancer.

This chain links TRBV7-8 with TRBJ1-5, with 8 bases aligning to TRBD1. This CDR3 has 14 residues. Germline CDR1 and CDR2: SGHVS and FQNEAQ. V was clipped by 7 bases and J by 3 bases; unmatched bases: 5. CDR3 amino acids: CASTGTGDNQPQHF. The CDR3 DNA reads as TGTGCCAGCACCGGGACAGGCGACAATCAGCCCCAGCATTTT.

This sequence joins TRBV6-5 and TRBJ1-1, with 8 bases lining up with TRBD1. The trim removed 6 bases at V and 6 bases at J, leaving 6 bases unmatched. CDR3 length: 13 amino acids. CDR1 and CDR2 (germline): MNHEY, SVGAGI. The CDR3: CASSGTGFSEAFF. CDR3 DNA sequence: TGTGCCAGCAGCGGGACAGGTTTTTCTGAAGCTTTCTTT.

The V gene is TRBV19, the J gene TRBJ2-2, with 7 bases identical to TRBD2. Trimming cost V 9 bases and J 3 bases; bases outside gene matches: 7. This CDR3 has 14 residues. Germline CDR1 LNHDA, CDR2 SQIVND (reference sequence). This CDR3 is CASGGRPDTGELFF. DNA of the CDR3: TGTGCCAGCGGGGGGAGGCCTGACACCGGGGAGCTGTTTTTT.

The chain recombines TRBV9 with TRBJ1-1; the D is unclear. The germline V gene encodes CDR1 SGDLS and CDR2 YYNGEE. The V and J ends lost 4 bases and 2 bases respectively, with 15 bases between them. The CDR3 has 15 amino acids. The CDR3 coding sequence is TGTGCCAGCAGCACTGTCCCAGGTGGAAACACTGAAGCTTTCTTT. Protein: CASSTVPGGNTEAFF.

The rearrangement uses TRBV11-1 and TRBJ2-7, with TRBD2 identical over 11 bases. Germline CDR1 reads SGHAT; CDR2 reads FQDESV (reference sequence). The CDR3 covers 15 residues. Trimming took 5 bases from V and 6 from J; bases not matched to a gene: 9. The CDR3 DNA reads TGTGCCAGCAGCGAACTAGCGGGAGATTCGGGCGAGCAGTACTTC. Its translation: CASSELAGDSGEQYF.

The V gene is TRBV21-1, the J gene TRBJ2-7; no DNA check was done on the table's D call, TRBD2. TRBV21-1 is labeled a pseudogene. CDR3 length: 18 amino acids. The CDR3 protein is CASSKRPRDLAGGDEQYF. CDR3 coding DNA: TGTGCCAGCAGCAAAAGGCCGCGGGACTTAGCGGGAGGCGACGAGCAGTACTTC.

This chain connects TRBV9 to TRBJ1-1, with D uncertain. This CDR3 spans 15 amino acids. CDR1 SGDLS and CDR2 YYNGEE come from the germline V gene. Trimming removed 2 bases from V and 2 bases from J, with 13 bases in between. CDR3 amino acids: CASSVDVQRNTEAFF. CDR3 nucleotide sequence: TGTGCCAGCAGCGTCGACGTACAAAGAAACACTGAAGCTTTCTTT. Combining the CDR3 with reference TRBV9 and TRBJ1-1 gives the whole variable domain DSGVTQTPKHLITATGQRVTLRCSPRSGDLSVYWYQQSLDQGLQFLIQYYNGEERAKGNILERFSAQQFPDLHSELNLSSLELGDSALYFCASSVDVQRNTEAFFGQGTRLTVV.

V and J are TRBV27 and TRBJ2-1, with TRBD1 matching over 8 bases. In germline, CDR1 is MNHEY, CDR2 SMNVEV (reference sequence). This CDR3 is built from 16 residues. The ends lost 7 bases at V and 3 bases at J; junction bases unmatched: 11. CDR3 sequence reads: CASTQRTGPFYNEQFF. The CDR3, as DNA: TGTGCCAGCACCCAGAGGACAGGGCCGTTCTACAATGAGCAGTTCTTC.

V gene TRBV28 combines with J gene TRBJ1-2; D is unresolved. V lost 4 bases, J lost 4 bases, and 4 bases lay in between. Germline values: CDR1 MDHEN, CDR2 SYDVKM. This CDR3 has 11 amino acids. The CDR3 sequence is CASSSGYGYTF. The CDR3 DNA is TGTGCCAGCAGTTCAGGCTATGGCTACACCTTC.

J is TRBJ1-2 and V is TRBV13, with 7 bases matching TRBD1. The CDR3 spans 15 residues. Germline V gene lookup returns CDR1 PRHDT and CDR2 FYEKMQ (reference sequence). The junction had 8 bases not matched to a gene; V was cut back by 5 bases and J by 2 bases. This chain's CDR3 is CASSALQGVNYGYTF. In DNA form, the CDR3 reads TGTGCCAGCAGCGCGTTGCAGGGGGTCAACTATGGCTACACCTTC.

This clone was counted between two and nine times. The chain has TRBV6-1 and TRBJ1-5; D is perhaps TRBD1 (5 bases). Germline V gene sequence: CDR1 MNHNS, CDR2 SASEGT. The V end lost 3 bases, the J end lost 6 bases, and 12 bases lay between the germline ends. The CDR3 extends over 14 amino acids. Written as DNA, the CDR3 is TGTGCCAGCAGTGATTTCCGAGGGGTTCAGCCCCAGCATTTT. The encoded protein is CASSDFRGVQPQHF.

This clone is a singleton in its sample. The chain carries TRBV25-1 and TRBJ2-3; a weak D match, TRBD2 (5 bases). V shed 2 bases and J shed 5 bases, with 11 bases lying between them. Germline CDR1 MGHDK, CDR2 SYGVNS. The CDR3 sequence is 14 residues long. CDR3 coding DNA: TGTGCCAGCAGTGAAGAGGGCGTCAAAGATACGCAGTATTTT. Protein product: CASSEEGVKDTQYF.

V gene TRBV28 combines with J gene TRBJ1-1; D not certain. V gave up 6 bases and J gave up 4 bases, with 18 bases separating them. The length of the CDR3 is 15 residues. Germline CDR1 reads MDHEN; CDR2 reads SYDVKM. CDR3 sequence reads: CASRTSPRRITEAFF. The CDR3, as DNA: TGTGCCAGCAGAACCTCTCCCCGACGTATCACTGAAGCTTTCTTT.

On this clone: A junction end diverges from the germline sequence, so it may reflect a read error. The genes are TRBV7-7 and TRBJ2-1; TRBD2 matches at 15 bases. CDR3 length: 16 residues. Germline values: CDR1 SSHAT, CDR2 FNYEAQ (reference sequence). The CDR3 loop is CASSTGLAGGGNEQFF. The DNA for the CDR3 is TGTGCTAGCAGCACGGGACTAGCGGGAGGCGGGAATGAGCAGTTCTTC.

This chain connects TRBV2 to TRBJ1-1; 9 bases are shared with TRBD1. J gave up 1 base and V 9 bases, and 6 bases lay outside the gene matches. The CDR3 runs to 14 residues. Germline CDR1 SNHLY, CDR2 FYNNEI. DNA for the CDR3: TGTGCCAGTAGGACAGGGGCCTGGAACACTGAAGCTTTCTTT. As protein: CASRTGAWNTEAFF.

The V and J genes are TRBV2 and TRBJ2-6; no definite D call. The CDR3 is 16 residues long. Trimming pared 3 bases from V and 0 bases from J, leaving 9 bases between. Germline CDR1 and CDR2: SNHLY and FYNNEI. CDR3 nucleotides: TGTGCCAGCAGTGAGAGACCCAGCTCTGGGGCCAACGTCCTGACTTTC. This sequence encodes CASSERPSSGANVLTF.